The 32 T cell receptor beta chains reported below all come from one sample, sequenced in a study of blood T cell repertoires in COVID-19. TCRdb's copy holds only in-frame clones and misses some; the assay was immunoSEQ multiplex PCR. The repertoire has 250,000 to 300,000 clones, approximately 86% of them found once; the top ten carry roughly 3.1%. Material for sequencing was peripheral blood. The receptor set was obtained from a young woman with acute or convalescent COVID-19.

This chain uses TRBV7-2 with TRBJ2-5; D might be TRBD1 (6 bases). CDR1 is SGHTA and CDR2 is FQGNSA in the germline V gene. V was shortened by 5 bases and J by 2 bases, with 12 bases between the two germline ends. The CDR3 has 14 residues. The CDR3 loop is CASSQIRGQETQYF. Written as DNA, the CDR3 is TGTGCCAGCAGCCAGATAAGGGGGCAAGAGACCCAGTACTTC. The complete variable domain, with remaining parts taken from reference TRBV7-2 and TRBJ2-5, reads GAGVSQSPSNKVTEKGKDVELRCDPISGHTALYWYRQSLGQGLEFLIYFQGNSAPDKSGLPSDRFSAERTGGSVSTLTIQRTQQEDSAVYLCASSQIRGQETQYFGPGTRLLVL.

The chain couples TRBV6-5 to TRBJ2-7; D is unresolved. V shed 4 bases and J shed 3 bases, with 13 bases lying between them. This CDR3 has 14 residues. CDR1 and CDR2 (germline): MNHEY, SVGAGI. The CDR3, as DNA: TGTGCCAGCAGTTTCAACGGAGAACGCTACGAGCAGTACTTC. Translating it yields CASSFNGERYEQYF.

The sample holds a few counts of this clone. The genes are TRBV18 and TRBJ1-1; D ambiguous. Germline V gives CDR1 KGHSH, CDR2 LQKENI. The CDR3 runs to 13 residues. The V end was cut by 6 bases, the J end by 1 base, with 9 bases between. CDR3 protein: CASSEQSNTEAFF. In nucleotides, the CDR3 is TGTGCCAGCTCCGAGCAATCGAACACTGAAGCTTTCTTT.

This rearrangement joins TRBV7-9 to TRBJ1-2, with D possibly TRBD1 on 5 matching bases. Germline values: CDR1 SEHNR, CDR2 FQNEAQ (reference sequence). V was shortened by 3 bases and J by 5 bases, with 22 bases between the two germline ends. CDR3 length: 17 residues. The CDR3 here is CASSFVGDSEYPYGYTF. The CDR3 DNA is TGTGCCAGCAGCTTCGTAGGGGACTCTGAGTATCCTTATGGCTACACCTTC.

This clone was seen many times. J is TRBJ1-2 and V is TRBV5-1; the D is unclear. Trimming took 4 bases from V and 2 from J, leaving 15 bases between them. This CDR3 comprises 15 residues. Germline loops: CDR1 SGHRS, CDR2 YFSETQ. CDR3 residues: CASSGEGRINYGYTF. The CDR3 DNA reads TGCGCCAGCAGCGGGGAAGGGAGGATAAACTATGGCTACACCTTC.

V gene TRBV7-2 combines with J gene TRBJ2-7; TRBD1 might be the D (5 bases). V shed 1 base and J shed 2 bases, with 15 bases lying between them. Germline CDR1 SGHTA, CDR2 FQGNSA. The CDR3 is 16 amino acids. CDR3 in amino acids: CASSLVLGAATYEQYF. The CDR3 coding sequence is TGTGCCAGCAGCTTAGTGCTTGGGGCAGCTACCTACGAGCAGTACTTC.

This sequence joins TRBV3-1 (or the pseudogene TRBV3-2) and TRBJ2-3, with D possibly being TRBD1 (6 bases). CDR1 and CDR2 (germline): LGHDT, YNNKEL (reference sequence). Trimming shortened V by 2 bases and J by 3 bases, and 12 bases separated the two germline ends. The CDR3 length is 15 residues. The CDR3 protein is CASSQTRTETDTQYF. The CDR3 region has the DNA TGTGCCAGCAGCCAAACAAGGACAGAAACAGATACGCAGTATTTT.

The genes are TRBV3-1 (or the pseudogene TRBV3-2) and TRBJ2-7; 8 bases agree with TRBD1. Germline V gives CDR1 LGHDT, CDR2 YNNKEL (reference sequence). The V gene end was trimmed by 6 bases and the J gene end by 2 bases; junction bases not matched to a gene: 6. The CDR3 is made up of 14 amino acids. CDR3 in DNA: TGTGCCAGCAGTCGCGGACAGGGAACCTACGAGCAGTACTTC. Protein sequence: CASSRGQGTYEQYF.

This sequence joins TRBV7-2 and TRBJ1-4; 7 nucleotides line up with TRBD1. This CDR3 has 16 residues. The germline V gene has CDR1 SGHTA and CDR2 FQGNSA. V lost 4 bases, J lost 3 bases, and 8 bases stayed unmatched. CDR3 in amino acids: CASSSRGGRANEKLFF. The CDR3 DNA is TGTGCCAGCAGCTCCCGAGGGGGCAGAGCTAATGAAAAACTGTTTTTT.

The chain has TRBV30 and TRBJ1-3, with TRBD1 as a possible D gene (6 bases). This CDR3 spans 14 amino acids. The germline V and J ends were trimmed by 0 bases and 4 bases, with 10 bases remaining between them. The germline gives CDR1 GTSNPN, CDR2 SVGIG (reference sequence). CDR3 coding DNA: TGTGCCTGGAGTGTAACAGGGTCCGGAAACACCATATATTTT. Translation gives CAWSVTGSGNTIYF.

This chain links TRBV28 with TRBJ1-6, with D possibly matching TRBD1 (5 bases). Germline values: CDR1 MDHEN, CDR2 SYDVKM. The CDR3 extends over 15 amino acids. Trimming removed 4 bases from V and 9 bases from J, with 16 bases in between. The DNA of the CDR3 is TGTGCCAGCAGTTATTACTGGGGGGGAGGTTCACCCCTCCACTTT. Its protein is CASSYYWGGGSPLHF.

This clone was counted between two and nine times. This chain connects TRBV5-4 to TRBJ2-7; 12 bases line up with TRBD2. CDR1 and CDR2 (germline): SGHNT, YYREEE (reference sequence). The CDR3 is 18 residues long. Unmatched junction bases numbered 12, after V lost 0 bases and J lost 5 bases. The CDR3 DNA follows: TGTGCCAGCAGCTTGGGGGCCCCGACTAGCGGGAGATCCCACGAGCAGTACTTC. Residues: CASSLGAPTSGRSHEQYF.

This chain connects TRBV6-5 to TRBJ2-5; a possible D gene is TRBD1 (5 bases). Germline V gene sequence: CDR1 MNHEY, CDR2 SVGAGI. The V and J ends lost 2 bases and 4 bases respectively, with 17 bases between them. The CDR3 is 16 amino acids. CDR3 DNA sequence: TGTGCCAGCAGTTACAATTCTGGCGGACAAAGAGAGACCCAGTACTTC. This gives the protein CASSYNSGGQRETQYF.

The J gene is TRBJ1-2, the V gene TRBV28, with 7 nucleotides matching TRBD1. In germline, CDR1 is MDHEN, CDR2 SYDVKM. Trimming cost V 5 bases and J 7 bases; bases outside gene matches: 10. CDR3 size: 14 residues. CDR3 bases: TGTGCCAGCAGTCCCCCGACAGGGAGGTCTGGCTACACCTTC. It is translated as CASSPPTGRSGYTF.

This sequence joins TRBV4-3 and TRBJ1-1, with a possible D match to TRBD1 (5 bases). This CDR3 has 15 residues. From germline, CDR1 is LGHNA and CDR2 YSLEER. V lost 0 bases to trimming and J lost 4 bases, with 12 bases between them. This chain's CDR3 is CASSQDAGVSTEAFF. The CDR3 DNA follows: TGCGCCAGCAGCCAAGATGCGGGGGTGAGCACTGAAGCTTTCTTT.

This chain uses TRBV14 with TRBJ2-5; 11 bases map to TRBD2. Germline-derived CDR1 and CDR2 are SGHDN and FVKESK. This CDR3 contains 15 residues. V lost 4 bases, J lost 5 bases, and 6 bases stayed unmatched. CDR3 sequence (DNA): TGTGCCAGCAGCCTAGAAACTAGCGGGAGTGAGACCCAGTACTTC. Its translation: CASSLETSGSETQYF.

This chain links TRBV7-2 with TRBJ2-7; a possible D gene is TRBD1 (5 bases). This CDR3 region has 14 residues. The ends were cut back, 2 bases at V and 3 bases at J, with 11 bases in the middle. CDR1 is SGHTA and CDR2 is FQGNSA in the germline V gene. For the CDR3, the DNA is TGTGCCAGCAGCTTAAATAGTGGACACTACGAGCAGTACTTC. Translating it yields CASSLNSGHYEQYF.

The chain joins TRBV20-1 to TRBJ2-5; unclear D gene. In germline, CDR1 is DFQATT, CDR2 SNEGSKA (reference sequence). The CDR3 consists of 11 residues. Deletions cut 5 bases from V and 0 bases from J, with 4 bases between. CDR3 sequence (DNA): TGCAGTGCTCGGGACCAAGAGACCCAGTACTTC. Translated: CSARDQETQYF.

The DNA for the CDR3 is TGTGCCAGCAGCTTCCCGGGGGGGCAGCCCCAGCATTTT. It codes for CASSFPGGQPQHF. The V call is TRBV7-9, the J call TRBJ1-5; tentatively, D is TRBD1 (5 bases). From germline, CDR1 is SEHNR and CDR2 FQNEAQ (reference sequence). The CDR3 consists of 13 residues. V was pared by 3 bases and J by 7 bases, with 10 bases between.

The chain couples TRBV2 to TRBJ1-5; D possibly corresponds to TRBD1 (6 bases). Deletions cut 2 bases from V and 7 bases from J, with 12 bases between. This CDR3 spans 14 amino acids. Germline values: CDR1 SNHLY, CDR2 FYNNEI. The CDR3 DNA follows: TGTGCCAGCAGTGAAAATAGGGGGACCCAGCCCCAGCATTTT. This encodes CASSENRGTQPQHF.

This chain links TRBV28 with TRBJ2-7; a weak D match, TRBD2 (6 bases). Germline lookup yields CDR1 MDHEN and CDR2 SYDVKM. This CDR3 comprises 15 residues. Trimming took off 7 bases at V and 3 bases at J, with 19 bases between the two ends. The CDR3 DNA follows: TGTGCCAGCAACAGAATCCCGGGACTCCGCTACGAGCAGTACTTC. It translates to CASNRIPGLRYEQYF. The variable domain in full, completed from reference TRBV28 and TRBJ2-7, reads DVKVTQSSRYLVKRTGEKVFLECVQDMDHENMFWYRQDPGLGLRLIYFSYDVKMKEKGDIPEGYSVSREKKERFSLILESASTNQTSMYLCASNRIPGLRYEQYFGPGTRLTVT.

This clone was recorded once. The CDR3 reads CASSPTESGNTIYF. The DNA of the CDR3 is TGTGCCAGCAGCCCGACAGAATCTGGAAACACCATATATTTT. V is TRBV7-9 and J is TRBJ1-3; D is perhaps TRBD1 (5 bases). This CDR3 has 14 amino acids. CDR1 and CDR2 from the germline V gene are SEHNR and FQNEAQ (reference sequence). The ends were cut back, 5 bases at V and 1 base at J, with 9 bases in the middle.

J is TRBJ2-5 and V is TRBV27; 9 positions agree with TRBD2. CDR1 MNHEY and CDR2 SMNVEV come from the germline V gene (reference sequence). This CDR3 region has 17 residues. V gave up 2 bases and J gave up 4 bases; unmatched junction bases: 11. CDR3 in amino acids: CASSLRLGLALPETQYF. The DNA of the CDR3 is TGTGCCAGCAGTTTAAGATTAGGACTAGCGCTTCCAGAGACCCAGTACTTC.

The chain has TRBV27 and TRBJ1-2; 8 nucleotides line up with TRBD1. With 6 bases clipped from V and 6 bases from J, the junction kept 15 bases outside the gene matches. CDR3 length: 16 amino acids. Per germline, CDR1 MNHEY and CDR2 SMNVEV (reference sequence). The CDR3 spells CASSPRSGRGPDGYTF. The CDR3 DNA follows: TGTGCCAGCAGCCCAAGGTCTGGCAGGGGGCCGGATGGCTACACCTTC.

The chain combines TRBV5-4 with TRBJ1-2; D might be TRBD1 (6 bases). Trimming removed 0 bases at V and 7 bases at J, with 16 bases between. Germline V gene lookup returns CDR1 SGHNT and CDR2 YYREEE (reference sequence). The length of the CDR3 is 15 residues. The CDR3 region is CASSLESPGGGGYTF. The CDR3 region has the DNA TGTGCCAGCAGCTTGGAATCTCCGGGGGGCGGTGGCTACACCTTC.

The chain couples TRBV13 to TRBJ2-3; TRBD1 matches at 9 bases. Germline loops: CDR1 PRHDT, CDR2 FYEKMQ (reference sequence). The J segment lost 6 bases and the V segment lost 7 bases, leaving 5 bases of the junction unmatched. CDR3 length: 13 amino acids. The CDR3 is CASNRQGGDTQYF. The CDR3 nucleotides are TGTGCCAGCAACCGACAGGGGGGCGATACGCAGTATTTT.

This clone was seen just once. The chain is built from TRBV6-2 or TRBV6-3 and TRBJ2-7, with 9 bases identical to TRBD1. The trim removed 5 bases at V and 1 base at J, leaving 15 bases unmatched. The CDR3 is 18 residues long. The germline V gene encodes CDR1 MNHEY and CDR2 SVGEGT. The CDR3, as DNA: TGTGCCAGCAGTGAGACAGGGGGAAGCGTAATCCCATCCTACGAGCAGTACTTC. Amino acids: CASSETGGSVIPSYEQYF.

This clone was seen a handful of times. CDR3 protein: CAWSDVAGGEGEQYF. DNA of the CDR3: TGTGCCTGGAGTGACGTAGCGGGAGGGGAGGGCGAGCAGTACTTC. This chain uses TRBV30 with TRBJ2-7, with TRBD2 matching over 11 bases. The CDR3 covers 15 residues. J gave up 6 bases and V 1 base, and 8 bases lay outside the gene matches. In germline, CDR1 is GTSNPN, CDR2 SVGIG (reference sequence). Based on the CDR3 plus reference TRBV30 and TRBJ2-7, the full variable domain is SQTIHQWPATLVQPVGSPLSLECTVEGTSNPNLYWYRQAAGRGLQLLFYSVGIGQISSEVPQNLSASRPQDRQFILSSKKLLLSDSGFYLCAWSDVAGGEGEQYFGPGTRLTVT.

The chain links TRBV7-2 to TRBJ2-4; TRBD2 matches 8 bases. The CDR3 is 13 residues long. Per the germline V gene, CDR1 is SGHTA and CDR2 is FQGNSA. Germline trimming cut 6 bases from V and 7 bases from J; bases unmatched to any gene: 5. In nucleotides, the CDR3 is TGTGCCAGCAGTACCCAGCGGGGGAACATTCAGTACTTC. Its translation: CASSTQRGNIQYF.

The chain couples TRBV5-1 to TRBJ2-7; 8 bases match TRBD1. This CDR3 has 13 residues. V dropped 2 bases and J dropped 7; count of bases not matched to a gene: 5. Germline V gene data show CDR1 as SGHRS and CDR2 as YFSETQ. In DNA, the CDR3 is TGCGCCAGCAGCTTCCAGGGGGCGAATGAGCAGTACTTC. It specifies CASSFQGANEQYF.

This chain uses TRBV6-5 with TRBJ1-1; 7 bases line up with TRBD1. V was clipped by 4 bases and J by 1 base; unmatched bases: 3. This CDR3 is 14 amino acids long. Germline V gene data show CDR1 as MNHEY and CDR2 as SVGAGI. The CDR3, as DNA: TGTGCCAGCAGTTGGGGACAGCAGAACACTGAAGCTTTCTTT. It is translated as CASSWGQQNTEAFF.

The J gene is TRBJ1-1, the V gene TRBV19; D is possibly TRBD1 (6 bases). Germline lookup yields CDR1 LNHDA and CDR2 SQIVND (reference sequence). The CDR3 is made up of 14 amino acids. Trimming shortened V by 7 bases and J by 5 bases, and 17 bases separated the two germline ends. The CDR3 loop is CASTTQGWGTEAFF. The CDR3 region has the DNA TGTGCCAGTACAACACAGGGTTGGGGAACTGAAGCTTTCTTT.